Sequencing of this T cell receptor beta chain was carried out in a study of CD8+ T cells in alopecia areata. Following RNA extraction, reverse transcription yielded cDNA that acted as the sequencing template. Sequencing was performed with immunoSEQ multiplex PCR; in TCRdb, only in-frame clones are kept and a portion is missing. In the table there are a few hundred thousand clones, around two fifths of which are singletons. Treatment given: oral pan-JAK inhibitor, 5-10 mg twice daily. This clone was seen more than once but under ten times. As yet, its antigen is unknown. Overall study findings and caveats: Association of baseline CD8+ expansion with response is uncertain owing to one nonresponder. Patients displayed less clarity in TCR sharing than mice, a finding possibly related to HLA. Persistence in scalp and blood during tofacitinib was observed for many expanded lesional clones. Scalp clonality and expanded CD8+ clones among the top 100 were significantly decreased by tofacitinib.

The receptor was derived from a human donor with alopecia areata. The sample in question was CD4+ T cells sorted from blood, obtained at roughly week 30, from a patient treated with tofacitinib.

Here the CDR3 reads CASSGLRGTYEQYF. The CDR3 nucleotides read TGTGCCAGCAGTGGCCTCAGGGGAACCTACGAGCAGTACTTC. This chain uses TRBV2 with TRBJ2-7; D is possibly TRBD1 (6 bases). Germline lookup yields CDR1 SNHLY and CDR2 FYNNEI. V gave up 4 bases and J gave up 2 bases, with 12 bases separating them. This CDR3 spans 14 amino acids.